This TCR beta chain emerged from a study of control samples from healthy donors and cancer patients. Germline V gene sequence: CDR1 SQVTM, CDR2 ANQGSEA. The CDR3 covers 15 residues. Losses at the gene ends were 3 bases for V and 0 bases for J; bases not matched to a gene: 5. Assay used: immunoSEQ multiplex PCR; TCRdb lists only in-frame clones, some missing. The sample records 75,000 to 95,000 clones, just over 90% being singletons. The chain combines TRBV29-1 with TRBJ1-2, with 9 bases aligning to TRBD1. Material for sequencing was blood. This TCR derives from a woman aged 30 to 39 in good health. The CDR3 nucleotides read TGCAGCGTTGACGGGACAGGGAGATCTAACTATGGCTACACCTTC. This sequence encodes CSVDGTGRSNYGYTF. Supplemented by reference TRBV29-1 and TRBJ1-2, the full variable domain reads SAVISQKPSRDICQRGTSLTIQCQVDSQVTMMFWYRQQPGQSLTLIATANQGSEATYESGFVIDKFPISRPNLTFSTLTVSNMSPEDSSIYLCSVDGTGRSNYGYTFGSGTRLTVV.